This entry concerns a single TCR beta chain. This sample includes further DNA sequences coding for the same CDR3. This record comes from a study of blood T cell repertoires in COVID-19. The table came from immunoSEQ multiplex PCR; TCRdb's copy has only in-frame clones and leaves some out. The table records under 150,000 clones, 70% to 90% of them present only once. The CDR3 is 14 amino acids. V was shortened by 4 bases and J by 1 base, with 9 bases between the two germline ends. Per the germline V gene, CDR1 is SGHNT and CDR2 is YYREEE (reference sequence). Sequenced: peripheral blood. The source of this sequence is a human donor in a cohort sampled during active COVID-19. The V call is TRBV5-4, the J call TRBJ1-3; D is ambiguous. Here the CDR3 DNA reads TGTGCCAGCAGCCTCCGGGGTTCTGGAAACACCATATATTTT. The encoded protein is CASSLRGSGNTIYF.